One and the same sample provided the 12 T cell receptor beta chains below, sequenced in a study of blood T cell repertoires in COVID-19. Using immunoSEQ multiplex PCR, the repertoire was profiled, and TCRdb retains in-frame clones only, with some absent. Of a few hundred thousand clones in the sample, approximately 85% are singletons; the top ten hold more than 3.5%. Sequencing was done on a sample of PBMCs or T cells enriched from blood (not recorded which). The receptors were sampled from a woman aged 25-40 years who had recovered from COVID-19.

This clone was counted a few times. The gene calls are TRBV9 and TRBJ2-1, with 12 bases identical to TRBD2. Looked up from germline, CDR1 is SGDLS and CDR2 is YYNGEE. J gave up 4 bases and V 3 bases, and 8 bases lay outside the gene matches. This CDR3 is built from 17 residues. CDR3 loop: CASSEGILAGGYNEQFF. The CDR3 nucleotides are TGTGCCAGCAGCGAGGGGATCCTAGCGGGAGGGTACAATGAGCAGTTCTTC. The entire variable domain, with the rest obtained from reference TRBV9 and TRBJ2-1, is as follows: DSGVTQTPKHLITATGQRVTLRCSPRSGDLSVYWYQQSLDQGLQFLIQYYNGEERAKGNILERFSAQQFPDLHSELNLSSLELGDSALYFCASSEGILAGGYNEQFFGPGTRLTVL.

V and J are TRBV29-1 and TRBJ1-2; TRBD1 might be the D (5 bases). This CDR3 spans 15 amino acids. Trimming took 6 bases from V and 0 from J, leaving 17 bases between them. The germline V gene encodes CDR1 SQVTM and CDR2 ANQGSEA. For the CDR3, the DNA is TGCAGCGTCATTCGAGACAGCTCAGCTAACTATGGCTACACCTTC. Its protein product is CSVIRDSSANYGYTF.

This clone was counted a few times. This chain uses TRBV2 with TRBJ1-6; tentative D call: TRBD1 (6 bases). The germline V gene encodes CDR1 SNHLY and CDR2 FYNNEI. Deletions cut 8 bases from V and 10 bases from J, with 15 bases between. The CDR3 has 13 residues. In DNA form, the CDR3 reads TGTGCCAGCGGAACAGGGCCCCGGTCACCCCTCCACTTT. The encoded protein is CASGTGPRSPLHF.

This sequence joins TRBV5-6 and TRBJ2-1; 12 bases are shared with TRBD2. Losses at the gene ends were 4 bases for V and 7 bases for J; bases not matched to a gene: 15. Germline CDR1 is SGHDT and CDR2 is YYEEEE. This CDR3 contains 18 residues. The CDR3 coding sequence is TGTGCCAGCAGCCCAGAGAACCTACTAGCGGGAGGAATGAATGAGCAGTTCTTC. As protein: CASSPENLLAGGMNEQFF. The variable domain in full, completed from reference TRBV5-6 and TRBJ2-1, reads DAGVTQSPTHLIKTRGQQVTLRCSPKSGHDTVSWYQQALGQGPQFIFQYYEEEERQRGNFPDRFSGHQFPNYSSELNVNALLLGDSALYLCASSPENLLAGGMNEQFFGPGTRLTVL.

J is TRBJ1-4 and V is TRBV5-1, with a possible D match to TRBD1 (6 bases). The germline CDR1 and CDR2 sequences are SGHRS and YFSETQ. The CDR3 extends over 14 amino acids. The germline V and J ends were trimmed by 2 bases and 11 bases, with 16 bases remaining between them. CDR3 amino acids: CASSFGTSPEKLFF. DNA of the CDR3: TGCGCCAGCAGCTTCGGGACATCGCCAGAGAAACTGTTTTTT.

This chain connects TRBV28 to TRBJ2-7; D gene ambiguous. This CDR3 comprises 15 residues. V was clipped by 1 base and J by 0 bases, with 10 bases between them. Germline lookup yields CDR1 MDHEN and CDR2 SYDVKM. The CDR3 DNA follows: TGTGCCAGCAGTTTATTGAGAGGAAGCTCCTACGAGCAGTACTTC. Encoded protein: CASSLLRGSSYEQYF.

The genes are TRBV4-1 and TRBJ2-5; 7 nucleotides match TRBD2. The germline V gene encodes CDR1 MGHRA and CDR2 YSYEKL. The CDR3 runs to 15 residues. V lost 4 bases, J lost 2 bases, and 7 bases stayed unmatched. CDR3 loop: CASSRTDGRQETQYF. CDR3 in DNA: TGCGCCAGCAGCCGAACCGACGGGAGGCAAGAGACCCAGTACTTC.

This clone was observed a single time. The V and J genes are TRBV18 and TRBJ1-2; 7 bases agree with TRBD1. The CDR3 covers 16 residues. The V gene end was trimmed by 2 bases and the J gene end by 4 bases; junction bases not matched to a gene: 10. Germline-derived CDR1 and CDR2 are KGHSH and LQKENI. The CDR3 region has the DNA TGTGCCAGCTCACCAAATAGGGGGCAGGCGAGCTATGGCTACACCTTC. This encodes CASSPNRGQASYGYTF.

The V and J genes are TRBV24-1 and TRBJ2-2; the match to TRBD1 covers 12 bases. V shed 5 bases, J shed 8 bases, and the junction held 8 bases outside the gene matches. Per the germline V gene, CDR1 is KGHDR and CDR2 is SFDVKD. This CDR3 has 16 amino acids. CDR3 bases: TGTGCCACCAGTGGCTCGGGACAGGGGGCTCGGGGGGAGCTGTTTTTT. Translated, it gives CATSGSGQGARGELFF.

This chain connects TRBV28 to TRBJ1-5, with D maybe TRBD1 (6 bases). This CDR3 is built from 14 residues. Germline CDR1 and CDR2: MDHEN and SYDVKM. Trimming took 8 bases from V and 6 from J, leaving 17 bases between them. The CDR3 here is CASSSRGGVQPQHF. CDR3 nucleotides: TGTGCCAGCTCCAGCAGGGGCGGTGTTCAGCCCCAGCATTTT.

This chain links TRBV28 with TRBJ1-1; 7 bases match TRBD1. V was pared by 5 bases and J by 5 bases, with 11 bases of the junction left unmatched. CDR3 size: 15 residues. Germline V CDR1 and CDR2: MDHEN, SYDVKM. CDR3 protein: CASSQLKTGRTEAFF. The CDR3 nucleotides read TGTGCCAGCAGTCAGCTGAAGACAGGGAGGACTGAAGCTTTCTTT.

V usage is TRBV7-2 and J usage is TRBJ2-3; 9 bases line up with TRBD2. In germline, CDR1 is SGHTA, CDR2 FQGNSA. This CDR3 contains 15 residues. V was clipped by 11 bases and J by 4 bases; unmatched bases: 13. The CDR3 is CALQGLAGSADTQYF. DNA for the CDR3: TGTGCCCTACAGGGGCTAGCGGGGAGCGCAGATACGCAGTATTTT.